This entry describes one T cell receptor beta chain. CDR1 is LGHDT and CDR2 is YNNKEL in the germline V gene (reference sequence). The CDR3 length is 16 residues. Trimming took 5 bases from V and 4 from J, leaving 20 bases between them. The sample is drawn from a study of blood T cell repertoires in COVID-19. The overall study: Acute-phase and convalescent COVID-19 samples originated in the United States, Italy and Spain. T cells, B-cell-depleted T cells, or PBMCs provided the cDNA or gDNA that served as material.

Repertoires were generated with immunoSEQ multiplex PCR, while TCRdb's copy carries only in-frame clones and drops some. The sample has about 430,000 clones; 88% are singletons. V gene TRBV3-1 (or the pseudogene TRBV3-2) combines with J gene TRBJ1-1; D perhaps matches TRBD1 (6 bases). The TCR was taken from a woman under 40 with acute COVID-19. The specimen was PBMCs or T cells enriched from blood (not recorded which). CDR3 bases: TGTGCCAGCAGCGAACTAGGTGGGGGCCGGGGCACTGAAGCTTTCTTT. Its protein product is CASSELGGGRGTEAFF.